This is a list of T cell receptor beta chains from one sample in a study of blood T cell repertoires in COVID-19. Method: immunoSEQ multiplex PCR; TCRdb's copy keeps in-frame clones and lacks some. Of about 170,000 clones listed, roughly 70% were seen once; the top ten hold approximately 3%. Sequenced sample: peripheral blood. These receptors came from a woman older than 75 with acute or convalescent COVID-19. Each CDR3 is given with its conserved first and last residue. D genes are given only for firm matches. Only some rows state a clone size, as once, few, many or a class for expanded clones.

d_gene | len | abundance | j_gene | v_gene | CDR3nt | CDR3aa
TRBD2 | 15 | . | TRBJ2-1 | TRBV9 | TGTGCCAGCACCGACGATGGGCTAGCGGTCAATGAGCAGTTCTTC | CASTDDGLAVNEQFF
TRBD2 | 15 | . | TRBJ2-7 | TRBV5-4 | TGTGCCAGCAGCTCCCCGACTAGCGCGCCCTACGAGCAGTACTTC | CASSSPTSAPYEQYF
TRBD2 | 15 | . | TRBJ2-1 | TRBV6-5 | TGTGCCAGCAGTCGAATGACGGGGAGGGACAATGAGCAGTTCTTC | CASSRMTGRDNEQFF
TRBD1 | 13 | . | TRBJ2-1 | TRBV29-1 | TGCAGCGTTGAAATGCTGTTTGGGACAGGACAGTTCTTC | CSVEMLFGTGQFF
TRBD1 | 21 | . | TRBJ1-4 | TRBV19 | TGTGCCACAACCCCCTACCCGTTTCGGACAGGGACCTCTGCAACTAATGAAAAACTGTTTTTT | CATTPYPFRTGTSATNEKLFF
. | 12 | . | TRBJ1-5 | TRBV28 | TGTGCCAGCACCGGGGGGGGGCAGCCCCAGCATTTT | CASTGGGQPQHF
. | 14 | . | TRBJ2-2 | TRBV6-5 | TGTGCCAGCAGTTACCTCAGGGACACCGGGGAGCTGTTTTTT | CASSYLRDTGELFF
. | 13 | . | TRBJ1-6 | TRBV28 | TGTGCCAGCAGCTCACTAGAACTGACTCCCCTCCACTTT | CASSSLELTPLHF
. | 16 | . | TRBJ2-3 | TRBV28 | TGTGCCAGCAGTTTCCGTGGGGGGAACCGCACAGATACGCAGTATTTT | CASSFRGGNRTDTQYF
TRBD2 | 15 | . | TRBJ2-7 | TRBV9 | TGTGCCAGCAGCGCCGACGGACTAGCGAGCTACGAGCAGTACTTC | CASSADGLASYEQYF
TRBD2 | 15 | . | TRBJ2-7 | TRBV28 | TGTGCCAGCATGAGGTGGGCGGGAGGGAACCACGAGCAGTACTTC | CASMRWAGGNHEQYF
. | 16 | few | TRBJ1-4 | TRBV5-1 | TGCGCCAGCAGCCCACAGGACAGCGGAGGTAATGAAAAACTGTTTTTT | CASSPQDSGGNEKLFF
TRBD2 | 17 | . | TRBJ2-2 | TRBV9 | TGTGCCAGCAGCGCAGGGGGGACTAGCGGGTTTTCTGGGGAGCTGTTTTTT | CASSAGGTSGFSGELFF
TRBD1 | 13 | . | TRBJ2-4 | TRBV10-1 | TGCGCCACCAGTGGGGGACAGGGAAACATTCAGTACTTC | CATSGGQGNIQYF
. | 13 | once | TRBJ1-4 | TRBV4-1 | TGCGCCAGCAGCCAAGTTACAGGTGAAAAACTGTTTTTT | CASSQVTGEKLFF
TRBD2 | 15 | . | TRBJ2-1 | TRBV19 | TGTGCCAGTAGTATTCAAGCGGGAGGGTTTTATGAGCAGTTCTTC | CASSIQAGGFYEQFF
. | 15 | few | TRBJ1-4 | TRBV14 | TGTGCCAGCAGCCAAAACCAGGGGACCCGTGAAAAACTGTTTTTT | CASSQNQGTREKLFF
TRBD1 | 16 | once | TRBJ2-2 | TRBV19 | TGTGCCAGTAGTATGGGACAGGGGTTGGACACCGGGGAGCTGTTTTTT | CASSMGQGLDTGELFF
. | 14 | . | TRBJ2-7 | TRBV7-2 | TGTGCCAGCAGCTCCGGGCGGGGATCCTACGAGCAGTACTTC | CASSSGRGSYEQYF
TRBD1 | 14 | . | TRBJ1-1 | TRBV6-5 | TGTGCCAGCGACAGACAGGGGGAGAACACTGAAGCTTTCTTT | CASDRQGENTEAFF
TRBD1 | 16 | few | TRBJ1-5 | TRBV5-1 | TGCGCCAGCAGCTTAACCGGGACAGGCGGAGGGCAGCCCCAGCATTTT | CASSLTGTGGGQPQHF
TRBD2 | 14 | few | TRBJ2-1 | TRBV6-5 | TGTGCCAGCAGTTCGGGACTAGCCCACAATGAGCAGTTCTTC | CASSSGLAHNEQFF
TRBD1 | 15 | . | TRBJ1-5 | TRBV24-1 | TGTGCCACCAGTGATACCCGGACAGGGGGTCAGCCCCAGCATTTT | CATSDTRTGGQPQHF
. | 14 | . | TRBJ1-3 | TRBV28 | TGTGCCAGCAGTCCAGGGTCGGGTGGAAACACCATATATTTT | CASSPGSGGNTIYF
TRBD1 | 15 | . | TRBJ2-5 | TRBV2 | TGTGCCAGCACCATTCAGGGACAGGGGGCGAAGACCCAGTACTTC | CASTIQGQGAKTQYF
TRBD1 | 12 | . | TRBJ1-1 | TRBV3-1/TRBV3-2 | TGTGCCAGCAGCCAAGATACCAGGGGGGCTTTCTTT | CASSQDTRGAFF
. | 16 | . | TRBJ1-1 | TRBV18 | TGTGCCAGCTCACCAGGGCTGGAGGGATTTGGAACTGAAGCTTTCTTT | CASSPGLEGFGTEAFF
. | 17 | . | TRBJ2-3 | TRBV18 | TGTGCCAGCTCACCACTGTCAGGGCAGGCCTCACAGATAGTGCAGTATTTT | CASSPLSGQASQIVQYF
. | 14 | . | TRBJ2-1 | TRBV5-6 | TGTGCCAGCATGAGACGAGGTACCTACAATGAGCAGTTCTTC | CASMRRGTYNEQFF
TRBD2 | 15 | . | TRBJ2-2 | TRBV5-1 | TGCGCCAGCAGAACCCTAGCGGGAGGCACCGGGGAGCTGTTTTTT | CASRTLAGGTGELFF
TRBD1 | 14 | . | TRBJ1-2 | TRBV6-5 | TGTGCCAGCAGTCCACGGGACAGGTACTATGGCTACACCTTC | CASSPRDRYYGYTF
. | 14 | . | TRBJ1-3 | TRBV9 | TGTGCCAGCAGCGGACAGACCTCTGGAAACACCATATATTTT | CASSGQTSGNTIYF
. | 15 | . | TRBJ1-2 | TRBV11-2 | TGTGCCAGCAGCCGAGACAACCTTGGGAACTATGGCTACACCTTC | CASSRDNLGNYGYTF
TRBD1 | 15 | . | TRBJ1-1 | TRBV27 | TGTGCCAGCAGTTACGGGACAGGTATTAACACTGAAGCTTTCTTT | CASSYGTGINTEAFF
TRBD2 | 13 | . | TRBJ2-5 | TRBV27 | TGTGCCAGCAGTTTAGGCAGGGAGGGGACCCAGTACTTC | CASSLGREGTQYF
. | 16 | . | TRBJ2-1 | TRBV7-9 | TGTGCCAGCAGCGCCAGGGCCTCAAACGACCACAATGAGCAGTTCTTC | CASSARASNDHNEQFF
. | 15 | . | TRBJ2-5 | TRBV29-1 | TGCAGCGTTGAAATCCCCCCGGGAGTACGGGAGACCCAGTACTTC | CSVEIPPGVRETQYF
. | 13 | few | TRBJ1-5 | TRBV14 | TGTGCCAGCAGCCCCGCGGGGAATCAGCCCCAGCATTTT | CASSPAGNQPQHF
TRBD1 | 14 | . | TRBJ2-3 | TRBV5-1 | TGCGCCAGCAGCTTAGGACAGGGTGAGGATACGCAGTATTTT | CASSLGQGEDTQYF
. | 14 | . | TRBJ1-1 | TRBV7-2 | TGTGCCAGCAGCTTATTCCCCAGGGCGACTGAAGCTTTCTTT | CASSLFPRATEAFF
. | 15 | . | TRBJ2-1 | TRBV5-1 | TGCGCCAGCAGCCTGTCGAGTGTACGAGACAATGAGCAGTTCTTC | CASSLSSVRDNEQFF
TRBD2 | 14 | . | TRBJ2-7 | TRBV5-4 | TGTGCCAGCAGCCCCCGGGGGGTAGAAGGCGAGCAGTACTTC | CASSPRGVEGEQYF
TRBD1 | 15 | few | TRBJ2-5 | TRBV10-1 | TGCGCCAGCAGTGAAGGGACAGGGGGCAGGGAGACCCAGTACTTC | CASSEGTGGRETQYF
TRBD1 | 15 | . | TRBJ2-1 | TRBV7-9 | TGTGCCAGCAGTACGGGGACAGGAGGGGACAATGAGCAGTTCTTC | CASSTGTGGDNEQFF
. | 15 | . | TRBJ2-5 | TRBV9 | TGTGCCAGCAGCGTAGCGGGTGCTCTCCGAGAGACCCAGTACTTC | CASSVAGALRETQYF
TRBD2 | 15 | . | TRBJ2-1 | TRBV7-2 | TGTGCCAGCAGCTTACTAGCGGGAGGGTACAATGAGCAGTTCTTC | CASSLLAGGYNEQFF
. | 15 | once | TRBJ2-6 | TRBV6-5 | TGTGCCAGCAGTTTACTACTTTCCGGGGCCAACGTCCTGACTTTC | CASSLLLSGANVLTF
. | 12 | . | TRBJ2-7 | TRBV28 | TGTGCCAGCACCAATCCCGAGAGGGTCGCGCACTTC | CASTNPERVAHF
. | 12 | . | TRBJ1-2 | TRBV7-9 | TGTGCCAGCAGCTTAGTGGGCCTCGGCTACACCTTC | CASSLVGLGYTF
. | 13 | . | TRBJ2-3 | TRBV27 | TGTGCCAGCAGTTTCGAGGGTGGGAATACGCAGTATTTT | CASSFEGGNTQYF
TRBD1 | 17 | once | TRBJ2-1 | TRBV3-1/TRBV3-2 | TGTGCCAGCAGCCCCATCGATGGACAGGGTGGAAGCAATGAGCAGTTCTTC | CASSPIDGQGGSNEQFF